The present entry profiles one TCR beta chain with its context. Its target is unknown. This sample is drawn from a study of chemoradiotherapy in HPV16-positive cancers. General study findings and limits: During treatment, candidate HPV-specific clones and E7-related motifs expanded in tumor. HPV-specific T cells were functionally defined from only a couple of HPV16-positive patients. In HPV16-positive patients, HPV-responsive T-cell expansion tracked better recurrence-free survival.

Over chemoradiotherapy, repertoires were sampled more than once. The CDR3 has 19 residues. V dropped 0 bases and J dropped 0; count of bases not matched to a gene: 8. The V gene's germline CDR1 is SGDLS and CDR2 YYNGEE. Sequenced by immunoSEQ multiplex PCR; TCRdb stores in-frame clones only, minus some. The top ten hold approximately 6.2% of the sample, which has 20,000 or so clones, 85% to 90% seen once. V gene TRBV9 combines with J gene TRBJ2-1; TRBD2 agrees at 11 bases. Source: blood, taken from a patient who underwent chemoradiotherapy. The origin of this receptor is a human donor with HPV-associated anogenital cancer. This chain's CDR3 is CASSVGLAGGRLSYNEQFF. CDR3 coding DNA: TGTGCCAGCAGCGTAGGTCTAGCGGGGGGTCGCCTCTCCTACAATGAGCAGTTCTTC.